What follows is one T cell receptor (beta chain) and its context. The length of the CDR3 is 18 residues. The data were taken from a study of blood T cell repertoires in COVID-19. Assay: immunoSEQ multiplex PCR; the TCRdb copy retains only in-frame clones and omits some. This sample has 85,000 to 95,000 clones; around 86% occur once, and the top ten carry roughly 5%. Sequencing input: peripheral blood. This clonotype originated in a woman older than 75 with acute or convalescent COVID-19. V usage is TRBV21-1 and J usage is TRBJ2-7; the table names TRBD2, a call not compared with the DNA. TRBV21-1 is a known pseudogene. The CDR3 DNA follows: TGTGCCAGCAGCAAGAGGCAGGACTATCCCCCATCGAACGACGAGCAGTACTTC. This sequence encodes CASSKRQDYPPSNDEQYF.